This TCR beta chain was retrieved from a study of blood T cell repertoires in COVID-19. About the research overall: Acute-phase and convalescent COVID-19 samples originated in the United States, Italy and Spain.

This clone appeared a few times. Looked up from germline, CDR1 is MNHEY and CDR2 is SVGAGI. The CDR3 is 14 amino acids. The germline V and J ends were trimmed by 6 bases and 2 bases, with 10 bases remaining between them. Under the authors' procedure: For nucleated cells, counts were estimated from reference gene primer amplification. Some clones are missing from TCRdb's copy, which holds only in-frame ones; the method was immunoSEQ multiplex PCR. The V and J calls and clone size come from that table; D and trimming were worked out from the DNA. This sample carries 150,000 to 200,000 clones, around 67% of them seen once, and the ten largest clones take 2.5% to 3.5%.

This clonotype originated in a woman over 75 with acute or convalescent COVID-19. The chain uses TRBV6-5 and TRBJ2-2, with D uncertain. The source material was peripheral blood. The chain's CDR3 is CASSLSVNTGELFF. DNA of the CDR3: TGTGCCAGCAGCTTGTCCGTTAACACCGGGGAGCTGTTTTTT.